The 29 T cell receptor beta chains given below trace back to one sample, sequenced in a study of blood T cells in healthy people across ages. Sample-barcoded 5' priming and a J-beta primer mix drove a second PCR of about 6 to 12 cycles. Via MiXCR, TCRdb re-called the 5' RACE reads, giving one row per CDR3 protein. The data contain 800,000 to 1,300,000 distinct CDR3 sequences, about 25% of them seen just once; the ten biggest clones take up less than 0.75%. This same sample was also taken into another study, of T cells of mothers and their children.

The sequenced sample consisted of blood. These receptors came from a girl under 10 years old in good health.

This clonotype was seen more than once but under ten times. This chain connects TRBV20-1 to TRBJ2-7; possible D gene TRBD1, 6 bases. Germline loops: CDR1 DFQATT, CDR2 SNEGSKA (reference sequence). The V gene lost 2 bases and the J gene lost 4 bases, with 15 bases spanning the gap. The CDR3 loop spans 14 amino acids. Here the CDR3 DNA reads TGCAGTGCTAGATCTTACACCGGACAGTACGAGCAGTACTTC. It yields the protein CSARSYTGQYEQYF.

J is TRBJ2-1 and V is TRBV10-3, with D unresolved. The germline gives CDR1 ENHRY, CDR2 SYGVKD. The CDR3 consists of 11 residues. V was pared by 4 bases and J by 6 bases, with 4 bases between. CDR3 sequence reads: CAISASNEQFF. The DNA of the CDR3 is TGTGCCATCAGTGCCAGCAATGAGCAGTTCTTC.

This clonotype was picked up a small number of times. The rearrangement joins TRBV6-6 to TRBJ1-1, with a weak D call TRBD1 (5 bases). The ends were cut back, 5 bases at V and 7 bases at J, with 11 bases in the middle. CDR1 and CDR2 from the germline V gene are MNHNY and SVGAGI (reference sequence). CDR3 length: 12 residues. CDR3 residues: CASSHGTVEAFF. DNA for the CDR3: TGTGCCAGCAGTCATGGGACGGTTGAAGCTTTCTTT.

This clonotype was picked up many times. The chain recombines TRBV4-3 with TRBJ1-5; 8 bases align to TRBD1. Germline V CDR1 and CDR2: LGHNA, YSLEER. J gave up 5 bases and V 1 base, and 7 bases lay outside the gene matches. This CDR3 is built from 16 residues. The CDR3: CASSQGADREDQPQHF. In DNA, the CDR3 is TGCGCCAGCAGCCAAGGGGCGGACAGGGAAGATCAGCCCCAGCATTTT.

This clonotype has a handful of counts. The chain joins TRBV6-5 to TRBJ2-1; 9 nucleotides line up with TRBD2. With the DNA end fitting TRBJ2-7 better, the J assignment may be wrong. In germline, CDR1 is MNHEY, CDR2 SVGAGI. This CDR3 region has 15 residues. The CDR3 bases are TGTGCCAGCAGTTACTCTAGCGGGAGAGTCTACGAGCAGTACTTC. Its protein is CASSYSSGRVYEQYF.

This clonotype was recorded a few times. The chain carries TRBV29-1 and TRBJ2-1, with D maybe TRBD1 (6 bases). The CDR3 contains 12 residues. V shed 4 bases and J shed 15 bases, with 19 bases lying between them. CDR1 is SQVTM, CDR2 ANQGSEA, per germline. CDR3 nucleotide sequence: TGCAGCGTTGTAGTATTACAGGGAAGTGGGTTCTTC. Residues: CSVVVLQGSGFF.

This clonotype has just a few counts. This chain uses TRBV29-1 with TRBJ2-3, with D unclear. CDR3 length: 12 residues. Germline assignment: CDR1 SQVTM and CDR2 ANQGSEA. V dropped 0 bases and J dropped 6 bases, with 7 bases sitting between them. DNA of the CDR3: TGCAGCGTTGAAGATCATCCGGATACGCAGTATTTT. Translating it yields CSVEDHPDTQYF.

V and J are TRBV4-1 and TRBJ1-2; D gene ambiguous. Germline V CDR1 and CDR2: MGHRA, YSYEKL. This CDR3 contains 15 residues. Trimming left V 0 bases short and J 4 bases short, with 12 bases between. CDR3 region: CASSQESSGVYGYTF. The DNA of the CDR3 is TGCGCCAGCAGCCAAGAGTCCTCGGGAGTCTATGGCTACACCTTC.

The gene calls are TRBV7-9 and TRBJ1-2; 8 bases are a match to TRBD1. CDR1 is SEHNR, CDR2 FQNEAQ, per germline (reference sequence). The CDR3 consists of 14 residues. With V trimmed by 3 bases and J by 7 bases, 7 bases remained unmatched. CDR3 sequence reads: CASSLSITGGGYTF. Here the CDR3 DNA reads TGTGCCAGCAGCTTGTCGATCACAGGGGGTGGCTACACCTTC.

This rearrangement joins TRBV7-2 to TRBJ2-7; D might be TRBD1 or TRBD2, each matching 5 bases. With 5 bases removed from V and 2 bases from J, the gap between germline ends came to 22 bases. Per the germline V gene, CDR1 is SGHTA and CDR2 is FQGNSA. This CDR3 is 17 amino acids long. CDR3 nucleotide sequence: TGTGCCAGCAGCCTCATGGGGACGGAGACTACTCCCTACGAGCAGTACTTC. Its translation is CASSLMGTETTPYEQYF.

This clonotype has just a few counts. The chain has TRBV5-1 and TRBJ2-5; D unclear. V was shortened by 6 bases and J by 4 bases, with 7 bases between the two germline ends. The CDR3 contains 11 residues. Per the germline V gene, CDR1 is SGHRS and CDR2 is YFSETQ. CDR3 in DNA: TGCGCCAGCAAATTGCGAGAGACCCAGTACTTC. Its protein product is CASKLRETQYF.

This clonotype was recorded at least ten times. CDR3: CSARDGGTNYGYTF. CDR3 nucleotide sequence: TGCAGTGCTAGAGATGGGGGGACTAACTATGGCTACACCTTC. This chain connects TRBV20-1 to TRBJ1-2; D may be TRBD1 (5 bases). The CDR3 is 14 residues long. V lost 0 bases to trimming and J lost 0 bases, with 8 bases between them. Germline V gives CDR1 DFQATT, CDR2 SNEGSKA (reference sequence).

The genes are TRBV20-1 and TRBJ2-1; D perhaps matches TRBD2 (6 bases). The germline V and J ends were trimmed by 3 bases and 5 bases, with 14 bases remaining between them. The CDR3 is made up of 14 amino acids. From germline, CDR1 is DFQATT and CDR2 SNEGSKA (reference sequence). The CDR3 coding sequence is TGCAGTGCTAGCCGGGACTCCCGAAACAATGAGCAGTTCTTC. It yields the protein CSASRDSRNNEQFF.

This clonotype was seen a few times. The chain is built from TRBV6-5 and TRBJ2-7; tentative D call: TRBD2 (5 bases). Germline V lookup: CDR1 MNHEY, CDR2 SVGAGI. V lost 4 bases and J 6 bases, leaving 13 bases between the germline ends. CDR3 length: 13 residues. CDR3 sequence reads: CASSFARAGEQYF. CDR3 in DNA: TGTGCCAGCAGTTTCGCCCGGGCGGGCGAGCAGTACTTC.

At least ten counts were recorded for this clonotype. This chain links TRBV14 with TRBJ2-7; D remains ambiguous. This CDR3 contains 13 residues. CDR1 is SGHDN and CDR2 is FVKESK in the germline V gene. V was pared by 0 bases and J by 3 bases, with 6 bases between. The CDR3 nucleotides read TGTGCCAGCAGCCAAGATCCGGTCTACGAGCAGTACTTC. Translated, it gives CASSQDPVYEQYF.

This clonotype appeared a few times. The rearrangement joins TRBV5-1 to TRBJ2-7, with D maybe TRBD2 (5 bases). This CDR3 spans 13 amino acids. Germline V lookup: CDR1 SGHRS, CDR2 YFSETQ. V was clipped by 0 bases and J by 5 bases, with 9 bases between them. CDR3: CASSLVGDNEQYF. The CDR3 DNA is TGCGCCAGCAGCTTGGTGGGAGACAACGAGCAGTACTTC.

The V call is TRBV7-6, the J call TRBJ2-7; the D is unclear. The better agreement between TRBJ2-5 and the DNA end casts doubt on the J call. Germline CDR1 is SGHVS and CDR2 is FNYEAQ. The length of the CDR3 is 14 residues. CDR3 DNA sequence: TGTGCCAGCAAGATTACACCGCTTCAAGAGACCCAGTACTTC. It specifies CASKITPLQETQYF.

This clonotype was seen more than once but under ten times. This chain connects TRBV5-5 to TRBJ2-7; D might be TRBD1 (5 bases). Germline CDR1 SGHKS, CDR2 YYEKEE (reference sequence). The CDR3 runs to 14 residues. V was clipped by 2 bases and J by 1 base, with 10 bases between them. CDR3 nucleotide sequence: TGTGCCAGCAGCTTCTACACAGGTTCCTACGAGCAGTACTTC. Its translation is CASSFYTGSYEQYF.

In its sample, this clonotype was seen a few times. The chain links TRBV27 to TRBJ2-4, with 10 bases that match TRBD1. Germline-derived CDR1 and CDR2 are MNHEY and SMNVEV (reference sequence). The junction had 10 bases not matched to a gene; V was cut back by 5 bases and J by 6 bases. The CDR3 spans 16 residues. The CDR3: CASSLRQGARGNIQYF. The CDR3 DNA reads as TGTGCCAGCAGTCTCCGACAGGGGGCTCGGGGAAACATTCAGTACTTC.

Concerning this clonotype: One junction end disagrees with the germline gene, perhaps due to a read error. The J gene is TRBJ2-5, the V gene TRBV6-5; D ambiguous. The CDR3 extends over 12 amino acids. CDR1 and CDR2 from the germline V gene are MNHEY and SVGAGI. The CDR3 DNA sequence: TGTGCCAGCAGTTCCTTTCAAGAGTCCCAGTACTTC. It is translated as CASSSFQESQYF.

The chain combines TRBV7-2 with TRBJ1-5; D unresolved. V lost 1 base to trimming and J lost 6 bases, with 13 bases between them. The CDR3 sequence is 15 residues long. CDR1 and CDR2 (germline): SGHTA, FQGNSA. CDR3 sequence (DNA): TGTGCCAGCAGCTTAGGCAGCTCGTCAGGTCAGCCCCAGCATTTT. Protein product: CASSLGSSSGQPQHF.

The rearrangement links TRBV14 to TRBJ2-7; D is undetermined. The CDR3 has 13 amino acids. The ends were cut back, 4 bases at V and 7 bases at J, with 14 bases in the middle. Germline V gene sequence: CDR1 SGHDN, CDR2 FVKESK. CDR3 sequence (DNA): TGTGCCAGCAGCCGCCCTCTAGGTCGGGAGCAGTACTTC. Translation gives CASSRPLGREQYF.

This chain links TRBV28 with TRBJ2-7; 10 bases map to TRBD1. Germline CDR1 MDHEN, CDR2 SYDVKM. V shed 6 bases and J 1 base; nucleotides not matched to a gene: 6. The CDR3 is 15 amino acids. This CDR3 is CASSRWDRGSYEQYF. The CDR3 DNA follows: TGTGCCAGCAGCCGATGGGACAGGGGATCCTACGAGCAGTACTTC.

CDR3 region: CASSYRRLEQYF. Here the CDR3 DNA reads TGTGCCAGCAGTTACCGCCGTTTGGAGCAGTACTTC. The chain uses TRBV6-6 and TRBJ2-7; D not resolved. Germline lookup yields CDR1 MNHNY and CDR2 SVGAGI (reference sequence). CDR3 length: 12 residues. The V and J ends lost 2 bases and 7 bases respectively, with 9 bases between them.

This clonotype was observed at least ten times. The chain is built from TRBV5-1 and TRBJ2-1, with unresolved D. Per germline, CDR1 SGHRS and CDR2 YFSETQ. The V end was cut by 6 bases, the J end by 2 bases, with 9 bases between. The CDR3 loop spans 13 amino acids. CDR3 in DNA: TGCGCCAGCAATCTAGGAACCTACAATGAGCAGTTCTTC. It yields the protein CASNLGTYNEQFF.

This clonotype appeared a few times. The chain links TRBV12-5 to TRBJ2-1, with unresolved D. This CDR3 has 13 residues. The V and J ends lost 4 bases and 8 bases respectively, with 12 bases between them. Germline-derived CDR1 and CDR2 are LGHNT and FRNRAP. CDR3 in DNA: TGTGCTAGTGGTTCGTCCCCCTCCGATGAGCAGTTCTTC. As protein: CASGSSPSDEQFF.

This clonotype has more than one count but fewer than ten. This could be a read error, since a much larger clone is one nucleotide away. This chain connects TRBV20-1 to TRBJ2-5; 13 positions agree with TRBD2. CDR3 length: 14 amino acids. From germline, CDR1 is DFQATT and CDR2 SNEGSKA (reference sequence). Unmatched junction bases numbered 1, after V lost 4 bases and J lost 2 bases. Here the CDR3 reads CSATLAGGQETQYF. Here the CDR3 DNA reads TGCAGTGCTACACTAGCGGGGGGGCAAGAGACCCAGTACTTC.

The chain joins TRBV29-1 to TRBJ2-5, with 13 positions matching TRBD2. The DNA matches TRBJ2-1 better at its end, which makes the J call doubtful. From germline, CDR1 is SQVTM and CDR2 ANQGSEA. The CDR3 is made up of 14 amino acids. CDR3 sequence reads: CSVDGTSGIHPQFF. CDR3 nucleotide sequence: TGCAGCGTTGACGGGACTAGCGGGATCCATCCGCAGTTCTTC.

The sample holds a few counts of this clonotype. The V gene is TRBV7-2, the J gene TRBJ2-3; 10 nucleotides align to TRBD2. This CDR3 comprises 19 residues. Germline CDR1 SGHTA, CDR2 FQGNSA. Trimming removed 8 bases from V and 2 bases from J; junction bases left unmatched: 19. CDR3 sequence: CASGYLSPLAGGYTDTQYF. In DNA form, the CDR3 reads TGTGCCAGCGGATACCTTAGCCCCTTAGCGGGGGGCTACACAGATACGCAGTATTTT.